Listed here are 15 T cell receptor beta chains from one sample, sequenced in a study of blood T cell repertoires in COVID-19. Only in-frame clones appear in the TCRdb table, and some are missing; sequencing was by immunoSEQ multiplex PCR. Among approximately 300,000 clones listed, approximately 90% were seen once. The sequencing sample was made of peripheral blood. Receptor source: a middle-aged woman with acute or convalescent COVID-19.

The genes are TRBV28 and TRBJ2-2; tentative D call: TRBD1 (6 bases). Germline CDR1 and CDR2: MDHEN and SYDVKM. Trimming took 9 bases from V and 5 from J, leaving 19 bases between them. This CDR3 is 15 amino acids long. This CDR3 is CASSQSGVGTGELFF. Here the CDR3 DNA reads TGTGCCAGTTCACAATCAGGGGTCGGAACCGGGGAGCTGTTTTTT.

This clone was seen a single time. The genes are TRBV6-1 and TRBJ2-7; D is uncertain. Trimming took 1 base from V and 2 from J, leaving 9 bases between them. Germline lookup yields CDR1 MNHNS and CDR2 SASEGT. The CDR3 sequence is 14 residues long. CDR3 sequence (DNA): TGTGCCAGCAGTGAAGGGAGATTAACCTACGAGCAGTACGTC. Translation gives CASSEGRLTYEQYV.

This chain uses TRBV2 with TRBJ1-2, with 9 bases identical to TRBD1. Germline CDR1 is SNHLY and CDR2 is FYNNEI. This CDR3 is built from 18 residues. V dropped 3 bases and J dropped 3; count of bases not matched to a gene: 14. CDR3 region: CASSEFRTTRQGDYGYTF. CDR3 coding DNA: TGTGCCAGCAGTGAGTTCAGGACGACCCGACAGGGGGACTATGGCTACACCTTC.

The DNA of the CDR3 is TGTGCCACCCGGACTAGCGGGGGGCTTCGCACAGATACGCAGTATTTT. Translated: CATRTSGGLRTDTQYF. The V gene is TRBV10-3, the J gene TRBJ2-3, with 14 nucleotides matching TRBD2. CDR1 is ENHRY, CDR2 SYGVKD, per germline. This CDR3 has 16 amino acids. Trimming at V came to 10 bases and at J to 1 base, leaving 7 bases not matched to a gene.

The J gene is TRBJ2-2, the V gene TRBV24-1; a possible D gene is TRBD1 (5 bases). The CDR3 runs 16 residues. Germline V gene data show CDR1 as KGHDR and CDR2 as SFDVKD. Trimming cost V 2 bases and J 7 bases, with 16 bases left between them. The CDR3 DNA reads TGTGCCACCAGTGATTCCCGGACACGGAACGACGGGGAGCTGTTTTTT. As protein: CATSDSRTRNDGELFF.

The chain is built from TRBV11-2 and TRBJ1-2; 8 bases are shared with TRBD1. This CDR3 has 14 residues. Germline CDR1 reads SGHAT; CDR2 reads FQNNGV. V gave up 0 bases and J gave up 8 bases; unmatched junction bases: 5. The CDR3 DNA is TGTGCCAGCAGCTTAGATCAGGGGGCGAGGGGCTACACCTTC. It encodes CASSLDQGARGYTF.

The rearrangement uses TRBV4-2 and TRBJ1-6; D remains ambiguous. V was trimmed by 4 bases and J by 6 bases, leaving 10 bases between them. This CDR3 is 14 amino acids long. From germline, CDR1 is LGHNA and CDR2 YNFKEQ. This CDR3 is CASSPSQVNSPLHF. CDR3 bases: TGTGCCAGCAGCCCGTCCCAGGTTAATTCACCCCTCCACTTT.

The chain couples TRBV10-2 to TRBJ2-3; D is unclear. Germline values: CDR1 WSHSY, CDR2 SAAADI. Trimming left V 5 bases short and J 10 bases short, with 22 bases between. This CDR3 spans 15 amino acids. CDR3 sequence (DNA): TGCGCCAGCAGTCCGTCTAGAAACGGTAACTTCTCGCAGTATTTT. It specifies CASSPSRNGNFSQYF.

In regard to this clone: The same CDR3 can be traced to other DNA sequences in this sample. This chain joins TRBV11-2 and TRBJ2-2; 12 bases line up with TRBD2. J was trimmed by 1 base and V by 1 base; bases with no gene match: 1. Looked up from germline, CDR1 is SGHAT and CDR2 is FQNNGV. There are 17 residues in the CDR3. The CDR3 nucleotides are TGTGCCAGCAGCTTAGGACTAGCGGGGGTGAACACCGGGGAGCTGTTTTTT. Translating it yields CASSLGLAGVNTGELFF. The complete variable domain, with remaining parts taken from reference TRBV11-2 and TRBJ2-2, reads EAGVAQSPRYKIIEKRQSVAFWCNPISGHATLYWYQQILGQGPKLLIQFQNNGVVDDSQLPKDRFSAERLKGVDSTLKIQPAKLEDSAVYLCASSLGLAGVNTGELFFGEGSRLTVL.

The chain carries TRBV30 and TRBJ1-5; D may be TRBD1 (5 bases). This CDR3 region has 13 residues. Trimming pared 3 bases from V and 1 base from J, leaving 7 bases between. Germline loops: CDR1 GTSNPN, CDR2 SVGIG (reference sequence). The CDR3 reads CAWRQESNQPQHF. The CDR3 region has the DNA TGTGCCTGGAGACAGGAGAGCAATCAGCCCCAGCATTTT.

The rearrangement joins TRBV4-1 to TRBJ1-1; weak D call: TRBD1 (6 bases). The germline gives CDR1 MGHRA, CDR2 YSYEKL. The CDR3 totals 18 residues. V lost 1 base, J lost 0 bases, and 18 bases lay in between. The CDR3 loop reads CASSQGSHLTGLNTEAFF. The CDR3 DNA sequence: TGCGCCAGCAGCCAAGGAAGCCACCTGACAGGCTTGAACACTGAAGCTTTCTTT.

V is TRBV14 and J is TRBJ1-1; possibly TRBD1 for D (6 bases). CDR1 is SGHDN and CDR2 is FVKESK in the germline V gene. V gave up 4 bases and J gave up 1 base, with 13 bases separating them. The CDR3 runs to 15 residues. CDR3 coding DNA: TGTGCCAGCAGCCTCTCGGGACAACCGAACACTGAAGCTTTCTTT. This codes for CASSLSGQPNTEAFF.

V and J are TRBV6-5 and TRBJ1-5, with D perhaps TRBD1 (5 bases). Per the germline V gene, CDR1 is MNHEY and CDR2 is SVGAGI. This CDR3 comprises 15 residues. V was pared by 7 bases and J by 0 bases, with 13 bases between. As DNA, the CDR3 is TGTGCCAGCAAACGACAGTGGCATAGCAATCAGCCCCAGCATTTT. This gives the protein CASKRQWHSNQPQHF.

Only one count was recorded for this clone. The chain couples TRBV5-1 to TRBJ2-2, with 8 bases fitting TRBD2. CDR3 size: 17 residues. V trimming: 4 bases; J trimming: 0 bases; junction bases outside the gene matches: 8. Germline loops: CDR1 SGHRS, CDR2 YFSETQ. The CDR3 loop reads CASSTGLADPNTGELFF. The CDR3 nucleotides read TGCGCCAGCAGCACCGGACTAGCCGATCCGAACACCGGGGAGCTGTTTTTT.

For the CDR3, the DNA is TGTGCCAGCAGTGGCTCGACAGGCGATAATTCACCCCTCCACTTT. It encodes CASSGSTGDNSPLHF. This sequence joins TRBV6-4 and TRBJ1-6; a possible D gene is TRBD1 (6 bases). V was pared by 4 bases and J by 5 bases, with 12 bases between. Germline loops: CDR1 MRHNA, CDR2 SNTAGT. This CDR3 is built from 15 residues.